This passage covers 6 T cell receptor beta chains from one sample sequenced in a study of cytomegalovirus exposure and HLA in healthy donors. PCR amplification relied on 60 Vbeta primers (plus 13 Jbeta primers). Using immunoSEQ multiplex PCR, the repertoire was profiled, and TCRdb retains in-frame clones only, with some absent. The sample consists of 100,000 to 150,000 clones, around 84% of them appearing once. Input material: PBMCs. Receptors originate from a woman in her late teens or twenties in good health and CMV-seropositive.

CDR3 residues: CASGSPGDIAYGYTF. The DNA for the CDR3 is TGTGCTAGTGGTTCCCCAGGGGATATTGCTTATGGCTACACCTTC. The chain combines TRBV12-5 with TRBJ1-2; D might be TRBD1 (6 bases). The CDR3 is made up of 15 amino acids. Germline assignment: CDR1 LGHNT and CDR2 FRNRAP. V dropped 4 bases and J dropped 5 bases, with 17 bases sitting between them.

This clone appeared once. The chain uses TRBV11-2 and TRBJ2-5; D possibly corresponds to TRBD2 (5 bases). Germline V lookup: CDR1 SGHAT, CDR2 FQNNGV. The CDR3 is made up of 14 amino acids. Between the trimmed V and J ends, which lost 0 bases and 5 bases, there was a span of 10 bases. CDR3 nucleotide sequence: TGTGCCAGCAGCTTAGATTTGGAGCGGGAGACCCAGTACTTC. It encodes CASSLDLERETQYF.

This chain joins TRBV5-1 and TRBJ2-1; TRBD2 might be the D (5 bases). The CDR3 contains 14 residues. Trimming pared 4 bases from V and 5 bases from J, leaving 13 bases between. Per germline, CDR1 SGHRS and CDR2 YFSETQ. The CDR3 DNA reads as TGCGCCAGCAGCCTAGACCCCGGGAACAATGAGCAGTTCTTC. It encodes CASSLDPGNNEQFF.

The CDR3 DNA reads as TGTGCCAGCAGCACGGGACAGATGAACACCGGGGAGCTGTTTTTT. Protein product: CASSTGQMNTGELFF. The rearrangement uses TRBV7-3 and TRBJ2-2, with 7 bases identical to TRBD1. Germline V CDR1 and CDR2: SGHTA, FQGTGA. The length of the CDR3 is 15 residues. The ends lost 5 bases at V and 1 base at J; junction bases unmatched: 4.

V usage is TRBV7-6 and J usage is TRBJ2-5; D uncertain. Deletions cut 5 bases from V and 5 bases from J, with 9 bases between. Germline V lookup: CDR1 SGHVS, CDR2 FNYEAQ. CDR3 length equals 12 residues. DNA for the CDR3: TGTGCCAGCAGCAAACTTGTGGAGACCCAGTACTTC. It specifies CASSKLVETQYF.

The chain joins TRBV6-1 to TRBJ2-1; TRBD1 is a possible D gene (8 bases). CDR1 is MNHNS and CDR2 is SASEGT in the germline V gene. The germline V and J ends were trimmed by 6 bases and 3 bases, with 15 bases remaining between them. The CDR3 is 15 residues long. The CDR3, as DNA: TGTGCCAGCAGGAATACAGGGGGGGTCTACAATGAGCAGTTCTTC. It translates to CASRNTGGVYNEQFF.